This T cell receptor (beta chain) was identified in a study of T cells in Graves' hyperthyroidism and ophthalmopathy. Trimming took off 3 bases at V and 8 bases at J, with 11 bases between the two ends. Germline lookup yields CDR1 MNHNS and CDR2 SASEGT. This CDR3 is 13 amino acids long. TCR beta CDR3 regions were amplified from RNA transcripts. HTBI primers were the set used in a first-round RT-PCR of the TCR CDR3. TCRdb reanalysed the multiplex PCR reads using MiXCR and keeps one entry per CDR3 protein. The sample has 500,000 to 750,000 distinct CDR3 sequences, approximately 14% seen once. Source material: blood. The J gene is TRBJ2-4, the V gene TRBV6-1, with D perhaps TRBD1 or TRBD2 (5 bases each). This receptor was identified in a woman aged 25 to 39 with Graves' hyperthyroidism. DNA of the CDR3: TGTGCCAGCAGTGAGATCGTGGGGGACATTCAGTACTTC. The encoded protein is CASSEIVGDIQYF.